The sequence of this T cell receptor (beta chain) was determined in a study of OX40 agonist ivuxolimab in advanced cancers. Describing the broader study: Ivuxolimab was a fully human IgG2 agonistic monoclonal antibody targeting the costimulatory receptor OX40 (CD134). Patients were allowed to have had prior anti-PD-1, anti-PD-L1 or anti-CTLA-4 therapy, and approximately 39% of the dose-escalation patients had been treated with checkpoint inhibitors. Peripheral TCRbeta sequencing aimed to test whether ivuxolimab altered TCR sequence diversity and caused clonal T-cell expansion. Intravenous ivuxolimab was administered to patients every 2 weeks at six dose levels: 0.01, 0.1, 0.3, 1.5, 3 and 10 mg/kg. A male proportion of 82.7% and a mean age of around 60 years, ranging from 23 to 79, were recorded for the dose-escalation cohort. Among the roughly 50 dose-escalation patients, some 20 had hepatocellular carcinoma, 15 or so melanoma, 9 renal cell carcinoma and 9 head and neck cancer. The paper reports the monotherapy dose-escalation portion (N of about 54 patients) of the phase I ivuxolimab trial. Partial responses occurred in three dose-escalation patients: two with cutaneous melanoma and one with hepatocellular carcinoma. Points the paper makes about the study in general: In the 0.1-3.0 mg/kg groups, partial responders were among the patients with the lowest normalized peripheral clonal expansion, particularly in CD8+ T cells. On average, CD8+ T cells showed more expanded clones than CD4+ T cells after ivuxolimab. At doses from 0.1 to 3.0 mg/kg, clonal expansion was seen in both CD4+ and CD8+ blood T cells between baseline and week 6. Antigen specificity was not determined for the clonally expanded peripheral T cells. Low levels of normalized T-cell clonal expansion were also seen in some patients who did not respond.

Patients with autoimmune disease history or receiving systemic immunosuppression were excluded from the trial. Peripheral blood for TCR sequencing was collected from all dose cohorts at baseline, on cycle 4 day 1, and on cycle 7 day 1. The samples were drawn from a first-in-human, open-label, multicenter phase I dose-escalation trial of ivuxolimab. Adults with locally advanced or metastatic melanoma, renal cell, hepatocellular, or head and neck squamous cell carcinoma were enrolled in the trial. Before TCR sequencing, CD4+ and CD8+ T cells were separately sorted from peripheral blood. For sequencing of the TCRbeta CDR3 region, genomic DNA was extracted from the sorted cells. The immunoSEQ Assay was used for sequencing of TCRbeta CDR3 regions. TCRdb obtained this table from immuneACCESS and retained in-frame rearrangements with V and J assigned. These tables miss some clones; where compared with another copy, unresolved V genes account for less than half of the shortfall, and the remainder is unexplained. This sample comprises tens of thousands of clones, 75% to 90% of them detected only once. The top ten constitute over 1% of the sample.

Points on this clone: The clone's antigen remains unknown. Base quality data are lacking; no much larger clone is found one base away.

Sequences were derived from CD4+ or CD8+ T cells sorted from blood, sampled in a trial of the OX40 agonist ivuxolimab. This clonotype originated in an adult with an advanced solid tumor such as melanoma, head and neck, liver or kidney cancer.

The CDR3 in this case is CASSPSSITDTQYF. In nucleotides, the sequence is TGTGCCAGCAGCCCCAGTAGCATCACAGATACGCAGTATTTT. Here the chain combines TRBV7-8 and TRBJ2-3, with the D gene uncertain. Between the V and J ends, shortened by 5 bases and 2 bases respectively, the junction contains 11 bases. The CDR3 goes from the cysteine to the phenylalanine over 14 residues. Of all the DNA, just the CDR3 is kept, 42 bases in frame from base 1. CDR1 SGHVS and CDR2 FQNEAQ were looked up in the germline V gene.